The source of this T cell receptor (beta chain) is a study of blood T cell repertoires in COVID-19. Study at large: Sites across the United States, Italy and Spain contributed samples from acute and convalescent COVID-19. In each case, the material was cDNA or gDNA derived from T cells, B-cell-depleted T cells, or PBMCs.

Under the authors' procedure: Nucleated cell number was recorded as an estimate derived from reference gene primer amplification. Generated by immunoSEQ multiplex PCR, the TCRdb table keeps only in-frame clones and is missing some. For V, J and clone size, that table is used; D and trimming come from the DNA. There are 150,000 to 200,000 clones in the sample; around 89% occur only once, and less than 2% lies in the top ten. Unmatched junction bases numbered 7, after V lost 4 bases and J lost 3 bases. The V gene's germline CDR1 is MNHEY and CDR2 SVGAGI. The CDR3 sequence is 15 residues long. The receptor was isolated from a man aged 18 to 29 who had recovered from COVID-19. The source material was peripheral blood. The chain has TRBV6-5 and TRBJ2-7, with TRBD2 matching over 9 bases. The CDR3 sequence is CASSSPGLAFYEQYF. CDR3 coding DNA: TGTGCCAGCAGTTCCCCCGGACTAGCGTTCTACGAGCAGTACTTC.